This is a list of T cell receptor beta chains from one sample in a study of cytomegalovirus exposure and HLA in healthy donors. Clones were read by immunoSEQ multiplex PCR, and TCRdb kept only the in-frame ones, dropping some. The data contain about 160,000 clones, approximately 86% of them singletons. What was sequenced was PBMCs. All receptors come from a woman aged 18-29 years in good health and CMV-seronegative. Both conserved end residues are part of each CDR3. A D gene is named only where the DNA matches it firmly. Expanded clones are given a class, and other clones once, few, many or no size at all.

clone_size,v_call,d_call,j_call,cdr3_length,cdr3_nt,cdr3_aa
-,TRBV27,-,TRBJ1-1,17,TGTGCCAGCAGTTCAACAGGTAATTTCGGTCTGGACACTGAAGCTTTCTTT,CASSSTGNFGLDTEAFF
-,TRBV14,-,TRBJ2-1,14,TGTGCCAGCAGCCCGGGCAGGGTTTACAATGAGCAGTTCTTC,CASSPGRVYNEQFF
-,TRBV6-1,-,TRBJ2-1,13,TGTGCCAGCAGTGAAGTAGCCCGAAATGAGCAGTTCTTC,CASSEVARNEQFF
-,TRBV27,TRBD2,TRBJ2-7,16,TGTGCCAGCAGTTCCCCTCTGGCGGGAGGGCTTAGGGAGCAGTACTTC,CASSSPLAGGLREQYF
once,TRBV25-1,TRBD1,TRBJ2-5,15,TGTGCCAGCAGTGCGTCGACAGGGCCGGGGGAGACCCAGTACTTC,CASSASTGPGETQYF
-,TRBV11-3,-,TRBJ2-5,12,TGTGCCAGCAGCTTGGCAGGAGGGACCCAGTACTTC,CASSLAGGTQYF
-,TRBV5-1,-,TRBJ2-5,15,TGCGCCAGCAGCTGGGGGGACCCGAGAGGGGAGACCCAGTACTTC,CASSWGDPRGETQYF
-,TRBV7-8,TRBD2,TRBJ2-7,17,TGTGCCAGCAGCTTATCTACTAGCGGGAGTGGAGGAGGAGAGCAGTACTTC,CASSLSTSGSGGGEQYF
-,TRBV7-9,-,TRBJ1-6,13,TGTGCCAGCAGCACCTACAGTGATTCACCCCTCCACTTT,CASSTYSDSPLHF
-,TRBV7-2,-,TRBJ2-3,14,TGTGCCAGCAGCTTAGGGGGCAGCAGCAATACGCAGTATTTT,CASSLGGSSNTQYF
-,TRBV25-1,TRBD1,TRBJ2-1,17,TGTGCCAGCAGTGAATGGGGGACAGGGGGCCAGAACAATGAGCAGTTCTTC,CASSEWGTGGQNNEQFF
-,TRBV2,-,TRBJ2-4,13,TGTGCCAGCAAGGGGAATATCCAAAACATTCAGTACTTC,CASKGNIQNIQYF
-,TRBV30,TRBD1,TRBJ2-2,14,TGTGCCTTTGCCGGGACAGGGAAAACCGGGGAGCTGTTTTTT,CAFAGTGKTGELFF
-,TRBV27,-,TRBJ2-7,14,TGTGCCAGCAAGCAACTTCTTCCCGCCTACGAGCAGTACTTC,CASKQLLPAYEQYF
-,TRBV18,TRBD1,TRBJ1-2,16,TGTGCCAGCTCATCATTCACAGGGGGTCTGGGCTATGGCTACACCTTC,CASSSFTGGLGYGYTF
-,TRBV7-9,-,TRBJ1-1,15,TGTGCCAGCAGCCCCCCTGACACAGTTAACACTGAAGCTTTCTTT,CASSPPDTVNTEAFF
-,TRBV30,TRBD1,TRBJ1-1,13,TGTGCCTGGAGTACAGGGGTAAACACTGAAGCTTTCTTT,CAWSTGVNTEAFF
many,TRBV6-4,-,TRBJ1-2,15,TGTGCCAGCAGCCCGCTGTTGGGAGCGAACTATGGCTACACCTTC,CASSPLLGANYGYTF
-,TRBV7-9,-,TRBJ1-2,13,TGTGCCAGCAGCTTCCCGGGACTAAAGGGCTACACCTTC,CASSFPGLKGYTF
-,TRBV18,TRBD1,TRBJ2-3,15,TGTGCCAGCTCGCCCGGGACAGTTAGCACAGATACGCAGTATTTT,CASSPGTVSTDTQYF
once,TRBV5-1,TRBD1,TRBJ1-6,16,TGCGCCAGCAGCTCGGGGCCGGACAGGGGCAATTCACCCCTCCACTTT,CASSSGPDRGNSPLHF
-,TRBV7-3,-,TRBJ1-2,11,TGTGCCAGCAGCTCGGGATATGGCTACACCTTC,CASSSGYGYTF
-,TRBV19,-,TRBJ1-2,11,TGTGCCAGTTCAGGCTACTATGGCTACACCTTC,CASSGYYGYTF